This TCR beta chain was obtained from a study of blood T cell repertoires in COVID-19. Study at large: T cells, B-cell-depleted T cells, or PBMCs supplied cDNA or gDNA.

Participants spanned ages about 18 to 100 years and resided in over 20 US areas. Original handling: Nucleated cell number was recorded as an estimate derived from reference gene primer amplification. TCRdb's table, derived via immunoSEQ multiplex PCR, lists solely in-frame clones and lacks some. V and J calls plus clone size are reproduced from that table; the DNA served to infer D and trimming. Of approximately 200,000 clones in the sample, approximately 90% were seen once. This clone was seen just once. This CDR3 has 14 amino acids. CDR1 and CDR2 from the germline V gene are SGHDT and YYEEEE. V was clipped by 4 bases and J by 0 bases, with 8 bases between them.

Sequenced material: PBMCs or T cells enriched from blood (not recorded which). V usage is TRBV5-6 and J usage is TRBJ1-5; D ambiguous. The TCR comes from a man aged 25 to 45 who had recovered from COVID-19. CDR3 in DNA: TGTGCCAGCAGCCATACAAGTAGCAATCAGCCCCAGCATTTT. Protein sequence: CASSHTSSNQPQHF.